The 14 T cell receptor beta chains presented below share a single source sample, sequenced in a study. In TCRdb, the RT-PCR reads were re-called with MiXCR into one record per CDR3 protein. Altogether about 700,000 distinct CDR3 sequences are present, 13% to 15% being singletons, with the ten largest covering 3.6%. The sequenced material came from memory CD4+ T cells from blood. All receptors come from a female donor in good health, serving as a healthy control.

This clonotype has a count of ten or more. The gene calls are TRBV7-9 and TRBJ2-7; TRBD1 agrees at 7 bases. V lost 5 bases, J lost 3 bases, and 10 bases stayed unmatched. The CDR3 covers 15 residues. Germline CDR1 and CDR2: SEHNR and FQNEAQ (reference sequence). The CDR3 sequence is CASSLTWGQYYEQYF. The DNA for the CDR3 is TGTGCCAGCAGCCTTACCTGGGGACAGTACTACGAGCAGTACTTC.

The gene calls are TRBV28 and TRBJ1-1, with TRBD1 identical over 8 bases. CDR1 and CDR2 from the germline V gene are MDHEN and SYDVKM. With V trimmed by 7 bases and J by 2 bases, 6 bases remained unmatched. The CDR3 has 14 amino acids. CDR3 DNA: TGTGCCAGCATCAGGGGGCAGTTTAACACTGAAGCTTTCTTT. Its protein is CASIRGQFNTEAFF.

In its sample, this clonotype was seen many times. The DNA for the CDR3 is TGCGCCAGCAGCCAAGTTTTTTCAGTAGACACTGAAGCTTTCTTT. Translating gives CASSQVFSVDTEAFF. The J gene is TRBJ1-1, the V gene TRBV4-1, with D uncertain. The CDR3 sequence is 15 residues long. V lost 1 base to trimming and J lost 3 bases, with 12 bases between them. Germline V gene data show CDR1 as MGHRA and CDR2 as YSYEKL.

Many counts were recorded for this clonotype. J is TRBJ2-3 and V is TRBV7-2; D assignment may be TRBD1 or TRBD2 (5 bases each). This CDR3 is 13 amino acids long. V was pared by 5 bases and J by 6 bases, with 12 bases between. The V gene's germline CDR1 is SGHTA and CDR2 FQGNSA. CDR3 loop: CASSANRRDTQYF. The CDR3 DNA reads as TGTGCCAGCAGCGCGAACAGGAGGGATACGCAGTATTTT.

This chain uses TRBV20-1 with TRBJ2-1, with 8 bases identical to TRBD1. V lost 6 bases to trimming and J lost 4 bases; unmatched junction nucleotides: 14. The CDR3 totals 16 residues. The germline gives CDR1 DFQATT, CDR2 SNEGSKA (reference sequence). The CDR3 coding sequence is TGCAGTGCCACAACATCCGGACAGGGCCAATACAATGAGCAGTTCTTC. It codes for CSATTSGQGQYNEQFF.

As to this clonotype: One end of the junction fails to match germline, which may point to a read error. The CDR3 loop reads CASSGPGADQPQHF. The DNA for the CDR3 is TGCGCCAGCAGTGGGCCGGGGGCCGATCAACCCCAGCATTTT. The chain is built from TRBV10-1 and TRBJ1-5; D possibly corresponds to TRBD1 (6 bases). Looked up from germline, CDR1 is WNHNN and CDR2 is SYGVQD (reference sequence). CDR3 size: 14 residues.

The CDR3 protein is CASSLMGENTGELFF. CDR3 sequence (DNA): TGTGCCAGCAGCTTAATGGGCGAGAACACCGGGGAGCTGTTTTTT. The gene calls are TRBV7-3 and TRBJ2-2; no firm D call. The CDR3 is 15 residues long. Germline-derived CDR1 and CDR2 are SGHTA and FQGTGA. Trimming cost V 1 base and J 1 base, with 7 bases left between them.

This rearrangement joins TRBV6-2 or TRBV6-3 to TRBJ1-5; 11 nucleotides line up with TRBD1. CDR1 and CDR2 (germline): MNHEY, SVGEGT. This CDR3 spans 16 amino acids. The trim removed 6 bases at V and 1 base at J, leaving 5 bases unmatched. CDR3 sequence (DNA): TGTGCCAGCAGCCCAGGGACAGGGGGGAGCAATCAGCCCCAGCATTTT. Amino acid sequence: CASSPGTGGSNQPQHF.

The chain combines TRBV27 with TRBJ2-7, with TRBD1 identical over 9 bases. Germline CDR1 is MNHEY and CDR2 is SMNVEV (reference sequence). Trimming cost V 5 bases and J 2 bases; bases outside gene matches: 1. The CDR3 loop spans 13 amino acids. As DNA, the CDR3 is TGTGCCAGCAGTGGACAGGGGACCTACGAGCAGTACTTC. Its translation: CASSGQGTYEQYF.

This clonotype was counted at least ten times. The genes are TRBV5-1 and TRBJ1-5, with no clear D. The V end was cut by 0 bases, the J end by 3 bases, with 10 bases between. Germline values: CDR1 SGHRS, CDR2 YFSETQ. The CDR3 contains 15 residues. DNA for the CDR3: TGCGCCAGCAGCTTGGACGCGGGGAACAATCAGCCCCAGCATTTT. It translates to CASSLDAGNNQPQHF. Full variable domain (remainder filled in from reference TRBV5-1 and TRBJ1-5): KAGVTQTPRYLIKTRGQQVTLSCSPISGHRSVSWYQQTPGQGLQFLFEYFSETQRNKGNFPGRFSGRQFSNSRSEMNVSTLELGDSALYLCASSLDAGNNQPQHFGDGTRLSIL.

This clonotype was counted many times. The rearrangement joins TRBV9 to TRBJ2-1, with 7 bases lining up with TRBD1. Germline V gene data show CDR1 as SGDLS and CDR2 as YYNGEE. V lost 3 bases and J lost 9; bases outside the gene matches: 9. CDR3 length equals 14 residues. CDR3 sequence (DNA): TGTGCCAGCAGCGGGGACCCGGGACAGATTGAGCAGTTCTTC. Encoded protein: CASSGDPGQIEQFF.

V usage is TRBV4-2 and J usage is TRBJ2-1; 8 bases align to TRBD2. Per the germline V gene, CDR1 is LGHNA and CDR2 is YNFKEQ. The CDR3 consists of 17 residues. The ends lost 4 bases at V and 3 bases at J; junction bases unmatched: 11. The CDR3 DNA is TGTGCCAGCAGCCCCTGGAATGCGGGAGGCGGCTACAATGAGCAGTTCTTC. Translated: CASSPWNAGGGYNEQFF.

This clonotype has a handful of counts. The chain employs TRBV29-1 and TRBJ2-3, with D hard to call. The CDR3 spans 10 residues. The V gene's germline CDR1 is SQVTM and CDR2 ANQGSEA. Trimming left V 8 bases short and J 2 bases short, with 5 bases between. The CDR3 protein is CSSFTDTQYF. The CDR3 coding sequence is TGCAGCAGCTTCACAGATACGCAGTATTTT.

This clonotype was detected ten times or more. The chain couples TRBV12-3 or TRBV12-4 to TRBJ1-5; no firm D call. The CDR3 is made up of 13 amino acids. Trimming left V 3 bases short and J 2 bases short, with 5 bases between. The CDR3 coding sequence is TGTGCCAGCAGTTTCCAAGGCAATCAGCCCCAGCATTTT. Protein sequence: CASSFQGNQPQHF.